The T cell receptor beta chain described here comes from a study of blood T cells in healthy people across ages (dated by TCRdb to between 2014 and 2016). As for the study more broadly: In model experiments, template switching captured about one uniquely barcoded TCR beta cDNA molecule for every two T cells. Donors were grouped into four age groups: young (average approximately 16 years), middle-aged (roughly 38), aged (about 60) and long-lived (over 80). To avoid experimental bias, donors of different ages were distributed randomly across sequencing lanes. Age-related changes in TCR beta repertoire diversity were measured in the study by deep sequencing normalized with unique cDNA molecular identifiers. Two additional independent replicas of 1 million unique cDNA reads from the same blood draw were analyzed for two donors (one aged 18 to 29 and one aged 80 or older). General findings and caveats noted by the study authors: Observed TCR beta diversity per million T cells fell roughly linearly with age, and a significant reduction was already apparent by age roughly 40. Estimates of total diversity from one million sequenced T cells were regarded as lower bounds and underestimates. Compared with the aged group, the long-lived group had more naive CD4+ T cells, fewer expanded clones and increased TCR diversity, a pattern suggesting age selection. Because donor CMV infection status was unknown, age-related changes in expanded clonotypes were potentially confounded. A strong correlation was found between observed TCR beta diversity and the percentage of naive T cells measured by flow cytometry. Bulk unsorted PBMC profiling prevented conclusive comparison of naive and antigen-experienced compartments.

Libraries came from 5' RACE. Instrument used: Illumina HiSeq 2500. A second roughly 6 to 12 cycle PCR used a sample-barcoded 5' primer and a J-beta primer mix. A template-switch 5' adaptor carrying 12 random nucleotides introduced a unique molecular identifier onto each TCR beta cDNA molecule. At least 2.5 million CDR3-containing paired-end reads were obtained from each sample. The Mint cDNA synthesis kit, primed by a TRBC-specific oligonucleotide, was used to synthesize first-strand cDNA from all RNA. All cDNA was treated with uracil-DNA glycosylase and then went through a first 18-cycle PCR with the universal primers M1SS and BC2_uni_R. The published analysis was carried out like this. For normalization, 1 million high-quality reads were randomly selected from each sample, with every read carrying a distinct molecular identifier. Reads sharing molecular identifiers were discarded rather than binned into consensus sequences. MiTCR, with a Q25 quality threshold and the strictest error-elimination algorithm, was used for CDR3 identification, clonotype clustering and error correction. A nonparametric unseen species model with Euler transformation was used to estimate lower-bound total TCR beta diversity. Through fastp at Q25 and MiXCR, TCRdb rebuilt clones from the public reads, retaining in-frame beta chains. Under each unique CDR3 protein, matching rows form one entry showing the most common genes and DNA. The authors' filters were not applied to this entry. This sample gives hundreds of thousands of distinct CDR3 sequences in total; approximately 49% of them show up just once. About an eighth of the sample belongs to the ten largest clones.

As concerns this clonotype: Its binding antigen is unknown. Within one base of it there is no much larger clone, and no base qualities were kept.

From the cysteine through the phenylalanine, the CDR3 covers 13 amino acids. The kept DNA is CDR3 alone, 39 bases in frame from the first base. V is clipped by 3 bases and J by 7 bases, and the sequence between their germline boundaries is 10 bases long. CDR1 and CDR2, looked up from the germline V gene, are MNHNS and SASEGT. The donors were some 36 Caucasian individuals from Russia, aged about 6 to 95 years, who were systemically healthy. Approximately 10 milliliters of peripheral blood were collected from each donor into EDTA-treated Vacutainer tubes. PBMCs were isolated by Ficoll-Paque density-gradient centrifugation, with at least 6 million obtained per sample. Trizol reagent was used to extract total RNA from the PBMCs, yielding at least 6 micrograms per sample. For every donor, flow cytometry on a PBMC aliquot measured the percentage of naive CD45RAhigh/CD27high T cells.

The TCR originated in a man aged 25 to 40 in good health. The chain links TRBV6-1 with TRBJ1-5, with an unclear D gene assignment. Material for sequencing was blood. The bases are TGTGCCAGCAGTGAGAGTGAGGGACAGCCCCAGCATTTT. Translated, this is CASSESEGQPQHF.